This is a list of T cell receptor beta chains from one sample in a study of shared clonotypes between healthy human individuals. Sequenced by immunoSEQ multiplex PCR; TCRdb stores in-frame clones only, minus some. Of around 580,000 clones listed, 95% to 98% are singletons. Material for sequencing was naive CD8+ T cells sorted from blood. The receptors derive from a man aged 30 to 45 in good health. CDR3s include the opening cysteine and the closing phenylalanine or tryptophan. D genes are given only for firm matches. The listing skips clone size in some rows; elsewhere it reads once, few, many or a size class.

j_call: TRBJ2-3
d_call: TRBD2
clone_size: NA
v_call: TRBV5-1
cdr3_nt: TGCGCCAGCAGCTTGGACAAGATGGGACTAGCGGTCCCAGATACGCAGTATTTT
cdr3_aa: CASSLDKMGLAVPDTQYF

j_call: TRBJ2-5
d_call: NA
clone_size: NA
v_call: TRBV29-1
cdr3_nt: TGCAGCGTTGACGTGTGGCAAGAGACCCAGTACTTC
cdr3_aa: CSVDVWQETQYF

j_call: TRBJ2-1
d_call: NA
clone_size: once
v_call: TRBV25-1
cdr3_nt: TGTGCCAGCAGTGATGGACACTACAATGAGCAGTTCTTC
cdr3_aa: CASSDGHYNEQFF

j_call: TRBJ2-7
d_call: NA
clone_size: NA
v_call: TRBV7-9
cdr3_nt: TGTGCCAGCACCGGAGATACAGGCTACGAGCAGTACTTC
cdr3_aa: CASTGDTGYEQYF

j_call: TRBJ2-1
d_call: NA
clone_size: NA
v_call: TRBV7-3
cdr3_nt: TGTGCCAGCAGCCTTTTGGGGGAGAACAATGAGCAGTTCTTC
cdr3_aa: CASSLLGENNEQFF

j_call: TRBJ1-1
d_call: TRBD1
clone_size: NA
v_call: TRBV5-5
cdr3_nt: TGTGCCAGCAGCTCACCCGGGACAGGGATCCGCCGAGCTTTCTTT
cdr3_aa: CASSSPGTGIRRAFF

j_call: TRBJ2-7
d_call: NA
clone_size: NA
v_call: TRBV7-9
cdr3_nt: TGTGCCAGCAGCCCTCCCCAGGGGTATGAAGACGAGCAGTACTTC
cdr3_aa: CASSPPQGYEDEQYF

j_call: TRBJ2-7
d_call: TRBD2
clone_size: NA
v_call: TRBV29-1
cdr3_nt: TGCAGCGTTGAATCTAGCGGGAGAAAGCGGAGCTCCTACGAGCAGTACTTC
cdr3_aa: CSVESSGRKRSSYEQYF

j_call: TRBJ2-1
d_call: TRBD1
clone_size: NA
v_call: TRBV7-9
cdr3_nt: TGTGCCAGCAGCTTCGGGACAGGGGTTCTGAATGAGCAGTTCTTC
cdr3_aa: CASSFGTGVLNEQFF

j_call: TRBJ2-7
d_call: TRBD1
clone_size: NA
v_call: TRBV28
cdr3_nt: TGTGCCAGCAGTTTGATGGGACAGGGAAGTCTCGAGCAGTACTTC
cdr3_aa: CASSLMGQGSLEQYF

j_call: TRBJ2-7
d_call: TRBD1
clone_size: once
v_call: TRBV7-9
cdr3_nt: TGTGCCAGCAGCTCGACCCGAGGGCAGGGGGCGTACGAGCAGTACTTC
cdr3_aa: CASSSTRGQGAYEQYF

j_call: TRBJ2-7
d_call: NA
clone_size: NA
v_call: TRBV4-1
cdr3_nt: TGCGCCAGCAGCCAAGATGGCGATCACGAGCAGTACTTC
cdr3_aa: CASSQDGDHEQYF

j_call: TRBJ2-5
d_call: NA
clone_size: NA
v_call: TRBV30
cdr3_nt: TGTGCCTGGAGTGTAAATATACTAGAGACCCAGTACTTC
cdr3_aa: CAWSVNILETQYF

j_call: TRBJ2-7
d_call: NA
clone_size: NA
v_call: TRBV4-1
cdr3_nt: TGCGCCAGCAGCCAAGATTACCAGGGATCCTACGAGCAGTACTTC
cdr3_aa: CASSQDYQGSYEQYF

j_call: TRBJ2-7
d_call: NA
clone_size: NA
v_call: TRBV14
cdr3_nt: TGTGCCAGCAGCCAATACGGCCTTCTAAGCGACGAGCAGTACTTC
cdr3_aa: CASSQYGLLSDEQYF

j_call: TRBJ2-7
d_call: TRBD1
clone_size: NA
v_call: TRBV10-2
cdr3_nt: TGCGCCAGCGGCGCGGCGGGACAGGGAAGATCCGAGCAGTACTTC
cdr3_aa: CASGAAGQGRSEQYF

j_call: TRBJ2-1
d_call: TRBD2
clone_size: NA
v_call: TRBV28
cdr3_nt: TGTGCCAGCAGTTACGGGACTAGGATGTACAATGAGCAGTTCTTC
cdr3_aa: CASSYGTRMYNEQFF

j_call: TRBJ1-1
d_call: NA
clone_size: NA
v_call: TRBV7-2
cdr3_nt: TGTGCCAGCTCGCCGCCGGCCGGGGGGCCGAACACTGAAGCTTTCTTT
cdr3_aa: CASSPPAGGPNTEAFF

j_call: TRBJ2-7
d_call: NA
clone_size: NA
v_call: TRBV5-1
cdr3_nt: TGCGCCAGCAGCTTCGGAGTCGGGGTCTACGAGCAGTACTTC
cdr3_aa: CASSFGVGVYEQYF

j_call: TRBJ1-2
d_call: NA
clone_size: NA
v_call: TRBV14
cdr3_nt: TGTGCCAGCAGCCAAGTTACAGGGCCCTACTATGGCTACACCTTC
cdr3_aa: CASSQVTGPYYGYTF

j_call: TRBJ1-5
d_call: NA
clone_size: NA
v_call: TRBV11-2
cdr3_nt: TGTGCCAGCAGCTTACTGGGTGCGGGCAATCAGCCCCAGCATTTT
cdr3_aa: CASSLLGAGNQPQHF

j_call: TRBJ2-7
d_call: NA
clone_size: NA
v_call: TRBV29-1
cdr3_nt: TGCAGCGTTGAAGAGGTCCTGGGAGAGCAGTACTTC
cdr3_aa: CSVEEVLGEQYF

j_call: TRBJ2-1
d_call: TRBD2
clone_size: NA
v_call: TRBV6-5
cdr3_nt: TGTGCCAGCAGTTACGAATCGGCGGGAGGGGATGAGCAGTTCTTC
cdr3_aa: CASSYESAGGDEQFF

j_call: TRBJ2-1
d_call: NA
clone_size: NA
v_call: TRBV7-9
cdr3_nt: TGTGCCAGCAGCCTTTCGGCGGGGTTGGATGAGCAGTTCTTC
cdr3_aa: CASSLSAGLDEQFF

j_call: TRBJ2-1
d_call: TRBD2
clone_size: NA
v_call: TRBV19
cdr3_nt: TGTGCCAGTTCGACTAGCGGGCTTTACAATGAGCAGTTCTTC
cdr3_aa: CASSTSGLYNEQFF

j_call: TRBJ2-3
d_call: NA
clone_size: NA
v_call: TRBV7-6
cdr3_nt: TGTGCCAGCAGCCTACTGCCGGGGGCTTCCAGCACAGATACGCAGTATTTT
cdr3_aa: CASSLLPGASSTDTQYF

j_call: TRBJ1-2
d_call: TRBD1
clone_size: NA
v_call: TRBV10-1
cdr3_nt: TGCGCCAGCAGTGAGGGCAGGGGGCCCGACTATGGCTACACCTTC
cdr3_aa: CASSEGRGPDYGYTF

j_call: TRBJ1-2
d_call: NA
clone_size: NA
v_call: TRBV7-2
cdr3_nt: TGTGCCAGCAGCTCTAGTGGATTCTATGGCTACACCTTC
cdr3_aa: CASSSSGFYGYTF

j_call: TRBJ2-6
d_call: NA
clone_size: NA
v_call: TRBV6-5
cdr3_nt: TGTGCAGCAAAGTTTGCTGGGGCCAACGTCCTGACTTTC
cdr3_aa: CAAKFAGANVLTF

j_call: TRBJ2-5
d_call: TRBD2
clone_size: NA
v_call: TRBV7-8
cdr3_nt: TGTGCCAGCAGCTACCTAGCGGGATCGATAGAGACCCAGTACTTC
cdr3_aa: CASSYLAGSIETQYF

j_call: TRBJ2-7
d_call: NA
clone_size: NA
v_call: TRBV11-3
cdr3_nt: TGTGCCAGCAGTTCAGGGTCCTACGAGCAGTACTTC
cdr3_aa: CASSSGSYEQYF

j_call: TRBJ1-1
d_call: NA
clone_size: NA
v_call: TRBV29-1
cdr3_nt: TGCAGCGTTGTAGCAACACGGAACACTGAAGCTTTCTTT
cdr3_aa: CSVVATRNTEAFF

j_call: TRBJ2-7
d_call: NA
clone_size: NA
v_call: TRBV4-1
cdr3_nt: TGCGCCAGCAGCCCCGGACACGGCTACGAGCAGTACTTC
cdr3_aa: CASSPGHGYEQYF

j_call: TRBJ2-7
d_call: NA
clone_size: NA
v_call: TRBV6-5
cdr3_nt: TGTGCCAGCACCTCTGGCGGCAGGCTTGGCGAGCAGTACTTC
cdr3_aa: CASTSGGRLGEQYF

j_call: TRBJ2-7
d_call: TRBD1
clone_size: NA
v_call: TRBV27
cdr3_nt: TGTGCCAGCAGTTTCCGGGACAGGGGATGGGACGAGCAGTACTTC
cdr3_aa: CASSFRDRGWDEQYF

j_call: TRBJ2-1
d_call: NA
clone_size: NA
v_call: TRBV7-9
cdr3_nt: TGTGCCAGCAGCTCTACCCGTTTGACTGTAAGCTCCTACAATGAGCAGTTCTTC
cdr3_aa: CASSSTRLTVSSYNEQFF

j_call: TRBJ2-3
d_call: TRBD2
clone_size: NA
v_call: TRBV2
cdr3_nt: TGTGCCACCTCCGGGACTAGCGGGAGTCTGTCAGATACGCAGTATTTT
cdr3_aa: CATSGTSGSLSDTQYF

j_call: TRBJ2-7
d_call: TRBD2
clone_size: NA
v_call: TRBV10-3
cdr3_nt: TGTGCCATCAGTGAGAGCGGGAGTTTAGACGAGCAGTACTTC
cdr3_aa: CAISESGSLDEQYF

j_call: TRBJ2-7
d_call: NA
clone_size: NA
v_call: TRBV6-1
cdr3_nt: TGTGCCAGCTCACTGGGGGTAAACGAGCAGTACTTC
cdr3_aa: CASSLGVNEQYF

j_call: TRBJ2-1
d_call: TRBD2
clone_size: NA
v_call: TRBV7-9
cdr3_nt: TGTGCCAGCAGCTTAGTGGCTAGCGGGCCACAATATGAGCAGTTCTTC
cdr3_aa: CASSLVASGPQYEQFF

j_call: TRBJ2-7
d_call: TRBD1
clone_size: NA
v_call: TRBV27
cdr3_nt: TGTGCCAGCAGTCAATACAGGGGTTACGAGCAGTACTTC
cdr3_aa: CASSQYRGYEQYF

j_call: TRBJ2-5
d_call: TRBD2
clone_size: NA
v_call: TRBV11-2
cdr3_nt: TGTGCCAGCAGTCGGACTAGCGGGAACCAAGAGACCCAGTACTTC
cdr3_aa: CASSRTSGNQETQYF

j_call: TRBJ2-1
d_call: NA
clone_size: NA
v_call: TRBV14
cdr3_nt: TGTGCCAGCAGCCAAGATATAGGGGGGCTCTCCTACAATGAGCAGTTCTTC
cdr3_aa: CASSQDIGGLSYNEQFF

j_call: TRBJ2-3
d_call: TRBD1
clone_size: once
v_call: TRBV27
cdr3_nt: TGTGCCGCCAGCAGTTTAGACAGGGGCGATACGCAGTATTTT
cdr3_aa: CAASSLDRGDTQYF

j_call: TRBJ2-1
d_call: NA
clone_size: NA
v_call: TRBV7-9
cdr3_nt: TGTGCCAGCAGCTCCGAGTCCAGTTACAATGAGCAGTTCTTC
cdr3_aa: CASSSESSYNEQFF

j_call: TRBJ2-1
d_call: NA
clone_size: NA
v_call: TRBV9
cdr3_nt: TGTGCCAGCAGCGTGGGTGCTTACAATGAGCAGTTCTTC
cdr3_aa: CASSVGAYNEQFF

j_call: TRBJ2-1
d_call: NA
clone_size: NA
v_call: TRBV9
cdr3_nt: TGTGCCAGCAGCGTAGGGGATAGCGTCTACAATGAGCAGTTCTTC
cdr3_aa: CASSVGDSVYNEQFF

j_call: TRBJ2-4
d_call: NA
clone_size: NA
v_call: TRBV9
cdr3_nt: TGTGCCAGCAGCGTAGAGGGAAGGGAAAACATTCAGTACTTC
cdr3_aa: CASSVEGRENIQYF

j_call: TRBJ2-7
d_call: NA
clone_size: NA
v_call: TRBV4-1
cdr3_nt: TGCGCCAGCAGCCAAGGGTACACCGACTACGAGCAGTACTTC
cdr3_aa: CASSQGYTDYEQYF

j_call: TRBJ2-4
d_call: TRBD2
clone_size: NA
v_call: TRBV6-5
cdr3_nt: TGTGCCAGCAGTTACCAATCTAGCGGGGAAAACATTCAGTACTTC
cdr3_aa: CASSYQSSGENIQYF

j_call: TRBJ2-7
d_call: TRBD2
clone_size: NA
v_call: TRBV5-6
cdr3_nt: TGTGCCAGCAGCTTAGGACTAGCGGGAGGATACTACGAGCAGTACTTC
cdr3_aa: CASSLGLAGGYYEQYF

j_call: TRBJ2-7
d_call: NA
clone_size: NA
v_call: TRBV2
cdr3_nt: TGTGCCAGCAGGGGGACGGCCTACGAGCAGTACTTC
cdr3_aa: CASRGTAYEQYF